A selection of T cell receptor beta chains follows, all from one sample in a study of blood T cells in healthy people across ages. TCRdb processed the 5' RACE reads anew with MiXCR; each CDR3 protein has one entry. Of 800,000 or so distinct CDR3 sequences in the sample, around two thirds were seen once. Material: blood. The origin of the receptors is a man between 25 and 39 years old in good health. The CDR3 runs from the conserved cysteine through the conserved F or W. D genes are given only for firm matches. Clone size is stated in some rows and not others, as once, few, many or a class when expanded.

V	size	D	J	CDR3	DNA
TRBV7-9	-	TRBD1	TRBJ1-1	CASGMTGGATEAFF	TGTGCCAGCGGAATGACAGGGGGCGCGACTGAAGCTTTCTTT
TRBV2	-	-	TRBJ2-1	CASSADYANEQFF	TGTGCCAGCAGTGCAGACTACGCCAATGAGCAGTTCTTC
TRBV6-5	-	-	TRBJ1-1	CASSWQANGEAFF	TGTGCCAGCAGTTGGCAGGCGAACGGTGAAGCTTTCTTT
TRBV14	-	-	TRBJ2-5	CASSQDNVGVLQYF	TGTGCCAGCAGCCAAGATAACGTGGGGGTCCTTCAGTACTTC
TRBV7-9	-	TRBD1	TRBJ1-1	CASRGGTGGVGTEAFF	TGTGCCAGCAGGGGGGGAACAGGGGGCGTAGGGACTGAAGCTTTCTTT
TRBV21-1	-	-	TRBJ2-7	CASPLAQGAIYEQYF	TGTGCCAGCCCTCTGGCCCAGGGGGCGATCTACGAGCAGTACTTC
TRBV29-1	-	TRBD2	TRBJ2-5	CSVEQRGVETQYF	TGCAGCGTTGAACAGCGGGGGGTAGAGACCCAGTACTTC
TRBV7-2	once	-	TRBJ1-1	CASSSIQAGEAFF	TGTGCCAGCAGTTCAATTCAGGCAGGGGAAGCTTTCTTT
TRBV20-1	-	-	TRBJ2-1	CSLVGYPSYNEQFF	TGCAGCCTTGTCGGTTATCCCTCCTACAATGAGCAGTTCTTC
TRBV29-1	-	-	TRBJ1-1	CSVPTRGDTEAFF	TGCAGTGTTCCGACCAGGGGTGACACTGAAGCTTTCTTT
TRBV29-1	-	TRBD2	TRBJ2-1	CSVEALAGAHREQFF	TGCAGCGTTGAAGCACTAGCGGGGGCCCACAGGGAGCAGTTCTTC
TRBV20-1	-	TRBD2	TRBJ2-1	CSASDGGAINEQFF	TGCAGTGCTAGCGACGGGGGGGCGATCAATGAGCAGTTCTTC
TRBV20-1	-	TRBD2	TRBJ2-7	CSAPRRGGSYEQYF	TGCAGTGCTCCCAGACGGGGGGGCTCCTACGAGCAGTACTTC
TRBV28	-	-	TRBJ2-7	CASSTRDTGDEQYF	TGTGCCAGCAGTACCCGGGACACGGGCGACGAGCAGTACTTC
TRBV20-1	-	TRBD2	TRBJ2-3	CSARHSGGAPDTQYF	TGCAGTGCTAGACATAGCGGGGGGGCTCCAGATACGCAGTATTTT
TRBV27	-	-	TRBJ2-1	CASSLAGEGYNEQFF	TGTGCCAGCAGTTTAGCAGGGGAGGGTTACAATGAGCAGTTCTTC
TRBV7-2	-	-	TRBJ2-3	CASRYLGGATPDTQYF	TGTGCCAGCCGATACTTGGGGGGCGCGACCCCCGATACGCAGTATTTT
TRBV5-1	-	TRBD2	TRBJ2-5	CASSLDGGAGVGETQYF	TGCGCCAGCAGCTTGGACGGGGGGGCCGGAGTCGGAGAGACCCAGTACTTC
TRBV5-1	-	-	TRBJ2-1	CASMVSSYNEQFF	TGCGCCAGCATGGTAAGCTCCTACAATGAGCAGTTCTTC
TRBV20-1	-	TRBD1	TRBJ1-5	CSASGPDRGDQPQHF	TGCAGTGCTAGCGGCCCCGACAGGGGGGATCAGCCCCAGCATTTT
TRBV7-3	-	-	TRBJ2-1	CASSLNTGRGLASSYNEQFF	TGTGCCAGCAGCTTAAATACCGGGAGGGGGCTAGCGAGCTCCTACAATGAGCAGTTCTTC
TRBV4-3	once	-	TRBJ2-7	CASSQDFGQPYEQYF	TGCGCCAGCAGCCAAGATTTTGGACAGCCCTACGAGCAGTACTTC
TRBV27	-	TRBD1	TRBJ1-2	CASSLSGTGFSNYGYTF	TGTGCCAGCAGTTTATCTGGGACAGGGTTTTCTAACTATGGCTACACCTTC
TRBV5-1	few	-	TRBJ2-1	CASSPTPTGYNEQFF	TGCGCCAGCAGCCCCACTCCTACAGGGTACAATGAGCAGTTCTTC
TRBV4-2	-	-	TRBJ2-5	CASSQDGGNYQETQYF	TGTGCCAGCAGCCAAGATGGGGGTAACTACCAAGAGACCCAGTACTTC
TRBV4-2	few	-	TRBJ2-3	CASSQEGGPPGDTQYF	TGTGCCAGCAGCCAAGAGGGGGGGCCTCCGGGAGATACGCAGTATTTT
TRBV25-1	few	-	TRBJ2-7	CASSEWDVGVYEQYF	TGTGCCAGCAGTGAATGGGACGTTGGTGTTTACGAGCAGTACTTC
TRBV7-3	few	TRBD2	TRBJ2-1	CASSFSSGGAYNEQFF	TGTGCCAGCAGCTTCTCTAGCGGGGGGGCGTACAATGAGCAGTTCTTC
TRBV7-9	few	-	TRBJ2-5	CASSFGTGRRTQETQYF	TGTGCCAGCAGCTTTGGTACAGGACGACGAACTCAAGAGACCCAGTACTTC
TRBV29-1	many	TRBD1	TRBJ1-2	CSVEGPGQGIYGYTF	TGCAGCGTTGAGGGCCCCGGACAGGGGATCTATGGCTACACCTTC
TRBV7-2	once	-	TRBJ2-3	CASSLLSRDTDTQYF	TGTGCCAGCAGCTTACTTTCCCGGGACACAGATACGCAGTATTTT
TRBV4-2	-	-	TRBJ2-5	CASSQGGLQEETQYF	TGTGCCAGCAGCCAGGGAGGTCTCCAGGAAGAGACCCAGTACTTC
TRBV20-1	-	-	TRBJ2-5	CSARDIVGFGRNEQYF	TGCAGTGCTAGAGATATTGTAGGGTTTGGACGGAATGAGCAGTACTTC
TRBV2	-	-	TRBJ2-7	CASSAAPYEQYF	TGTGCCAGCAGCGCAGCACCCTACGAGCAGTACTTC
TRBV10-3	once	-	TRBJ2-7	CAISESTDITAFYREQYF	TGTGCCATCAGTGAGTCGACGGACATCACGGCGTTCTACAGAGAGCAGTACTTC
TRBV3-1	-	TRBD1	TRBJ2-5	CASSQRQGSETQYF	TGTGCCAGCAGCCAGCGACAGGGGTCGGAGACCCAGTACTTC
TRBV12-3/TRBV12-4	-	TRBD1	TRBJ1-1	CASSVYRGRNTEAFF	TGTGCCAGCAGTGTATACAGGGGGCGGAACACTGAAGCTTTCTTT
TRBV12-3/TRBV12-4	-	-	TRBJ2-1	CASRTLNNEQFF	TGTGCCAGCAGGACACTCAACAATGAGCAGTTCTTC
TRBV7-8	-	-	TRBJ2-7	CASSLRRVHEQYF	TGTGCCAGCAGCTTACGCAGGGTCCACGAGCAGTACTTC
TRBV3-1	-	-	TRBJ1-1	CASSEGPQNTEAFF	TGTGCCAGCAGCGAGGGACCGCAGAACACTGAAGCTTTCTTT
TRBV5-6	few	-	TRBJ1-2	CASSLGLDNYGYTF	TGTGCCAGCTCCCTTGGACTGGATAACTATGGCTACACCTTC
TRBV20-1	few	-	TRBJ2-5	CSARSGYKETQYF	TGCAGTGCTAGAAGTGGATATAAAGAGACCCAGTACTTC
TRBV16	-	-	TRBJ2-7	CASSLRQREQYF	TGTGCCAGCAGCCTTCGACAGCGCGAGCAGTACTTC
TRBV6-2/TRBV6-3	-	TRBD1	TRBJ2-7	CASSRTGVNEQYF	TGTGCCAGCAGCCGAACAGGGGTCAACGAGCAGTACTTC
TRBV20-1	-	TRBD1	TRBJ1-2	CSGQRSGQVQGGYTF	TGCAGTGGACAACGATCCGGACAGGTCCAAGGTGGCTACACCTTC
TRBV28	few	-	TRBJ2-7	CASSSFSRSGEQYF	TGTGCCAGCAGTTCCTTTTCCAGGTCGGGGGAGCAGTACTTC
TRBV7-2	-	-	TRBJ1-5	CASSLEGGKHQPQHF	TGTGCCAGCAGCTTAGAGGGAGGGAAGCATCAGCCCCAGCATTTT
TRBV9	-	-	TRBJ2-7	CASSASPGESYEQYF	TGTGCCAGCAGTGCCTCCCCGGGGGAATCCTACGAGCAGTACTTC
TRBV11-2	few	-	TRBJ1-2	CASSFGPGRGDYGYTF	TGTGCCAGCAGCTTCGGTCCGGGCAGGGGTGACTATGGCTACACCTTC
TRBV9	-	-	TRBJ1-2	CASSVGGDGYTF	TGTGCCAGCAGCGTAGGAGGGGACGGCTACACCTTC
TRBV11-2	-	-	TRBJ2-4	CASQGAKNIQYF	TGTGCCAGCCAAGGAGCCAAAAACATTCAGTACTTC
TRBV13	few	-	TRBJ2-1	CASSSSGPEVLDEQFF	TGTGCCAGCAGCTCCTCGGGGCCGGAGGTTTTGGATGAGCAGTTCTTC
TRBV27	-	-	TRBJ1-2	CASRGRTGWDYGYTF	TGTGCCAGCAGGGGACGGACTGGGTGGGACTATGGCTACACCTTC
TRBV29-1	few	-	TRBJ2-5	CSVDEQGGKTQYF	TGCAGCGTTGATGAGCAGGGCGGGAAGACCCAGTACTTC